The T cell receptor (beta chain) described here comes from a study of molecular identifiers for immune sequencing clone quantification. Study observations and caveats: In naive cells, clones above 20 RNA copies held under 1% of molecules, whereas in effector cells they held over 98%. Clone sizes could be underestimated for highly expanded clones when identical TCR molecules share a barcode.

TCRdb recomputed calls from the PCR reads with MiXCR, one row per CDR3 protein. The data hold just under 650,000 distinct CDR3 sequences, with approximately 20% observed a single time. To note about this clonotype: Its antigen is unknown. A much larger clone lies one base from this, so it may be a read error.

Germline CDR1 is SGHRS and CDR2 is YFSETQ. The CDR3 is made up of 15 amino acids. V was trimmed by 7 bases and J by 0 bases, leaving 17 bases between them. This clonotype was sampled from a human donor in good health. Some libraries in this study had Jurkat cell RNA spiked in. The sample consisted of naive CD8+ T cells from blood, with Jurkat cell RNA spiked in. The subset was: FACS-sorted CD8+CD4-CCR7+CD45RA+ naive T cells. The chain has TRBV5-1 and TRBJ2-7; D is perhaps TRBD1 or TRBD2 (5 bases each). CDR3 region: CASGLTPGTSYEQYF. DNA of the CDR3: TGCGCCAGCGGCCTCACACCAGGGACCTCCTACGAGCAGTACTTC.